These 24 T cell receptor beta chains originate from one sample sequenced in a study of T cells in women clearing cervical HPV infection. Some clones are missing from TCRdb's copy, which holds only in-frame ones; the method was immunoSEQ multiplex PCR. Here the sample table reports tens of thousands of clones. Sample: blood buffy coat. These receptor sequences come from a woman between 18 and 69 years old with a cervical HPV16 infection that either progressed to CIN3+ or cleared (not recorded which).

Notes on this clone: The read is 3 residues too short to cover the CDR3 end, so that end is filled in from the germline J gene. The chain joins TRBV15 to TRBJ2-5, with TRBD1 as a possible D gene (5 bases). This CDR3 contains 14 residues. V lost 1 base to trimming and J lost 4 bases, with 10 bases between them. Germline V lookup: CDR1 LNHNV, CDR2 YYDKDF (reference sequence). CDR3 residues: CATSRVGRAETQYF. CDR3 bases read: TGTGCCACCAGCAGAGTCGGCAGGGCAGAGACC. Together with reference TRBV15 and TRBJ2-5, the CDR3 gives the full variable domain: DAMVIQNPRYQVTQFGKPVTLSCSQTLNHNVMYWYQQKSSQAPKLLFHYYDKDFNNEADTPDNFQSRRPNTSFCFLDIRSPGLGDTAMYLCATSRVGRAETQYFGPGTRLLVL.

In regard to this clone: The read is 3 residues too short to cover the CDR3 end, so that end is filled in from the germline J gene. The J gene is TRBJ1-6, the V gene TRBV2, with 7 bases matching TRBD1. CDR3 length equals 16 residues. The germline V gene encodes CDR1 SNHLY and CDR2 FYNNEI. V was clipped by 5 bases and J by 1 base; unmatched bases: 5. CDR3 amino acids: CASSKTGISYNSPLHF. CDR3 DNA, as far as it was read: TGTGCCAGCAGTAAGACAGGGATTTCCTATAATTCACCC.

A note on this clone: The read stops 3 residues short of the end of the CDR3; the missing end is completed from the germline J gene. The chain joins TRBV20-1 to TRBJ1-5, with D possibly being TRBD1 (5 bases). V was cut by 1 base and J by 7 bases, with 17 bases left in between. There are 15 residues in the CDR3. CDR1 and CDR2 from the germline V gene are DFQATT and SNEGSKA (reference sequence). The CDR3 reads CSARAQGRGGQPQHF. Incomplete CDR3 DNA: TGCAGTGCTAGAGCGCAGGGAAGGGGTGGGCAGCCC.

Notes on this clone: The sequence runs out 3 residues before the end of the CDR3; the remainder is reconstructed from the germline J gene. The J gene is TRBJ2-2, the V gene TRBV29-1; D tentatively reads TRBD1 or TRBD2 (5 bases each). CDR1 and CDR2 (germline): SQVTM, ANQGSEA. This CDR3 is 15 amino acids long. The V end was cut by 3 bases, the J end by 4 bases, with 15 bases between. The CDR3 loop is CSVDEGYGFTGELFF. The DNA read from the CDR3 is TGCAGCGTTGATGAGGGGTACGGGTTCACCGGGGAG.

Notes on this clone: The missing CDR3 end, 3 residues past where the read stops, is filled in from the germline J gene. The chain joins TRBV7-9 to TRBJ2-2; 11 bases line up with TRBD2. The V segment lost 8 bases and the J segment 4 bases; nucleotides outside the gene matches: 6. The CDR3 contains 15 residues. Per germline, CDR1 SEHNR and CDR2 FQNEAQ (reference sequence). The CDR3 region is CASPLTSGTTGELFF. The CDR3 bases that were read are TGTGCCAGCCCATTGACTAGCGGGACCACCGGGGAG. The full variable domain, with the rest looked up from reference TRBV7-9 and TRBJ2-2, is DTGVSQNPRHKITKRGQNVTFRCDPISEHNRLYWYRQTLGQGPEFLTYFQNEAQLEKSRLLSDRFSAERPKGSFSTLEIQRTEQGDSAMYLCASPLTSGTTGELFFGEGSRLTVL.

A remark on this clone: The CDR3 extends 3 residues past the end of the read, so its final part is completed from the germline J gene. This chain connects TRBV18 to TRBJ2-7; D unclear. V was trimmed by 0 bases and J by 6 bases, leaving 3 bases between them. Germline V gene sequence: CDR1 KGHSH, CDR2 LQKENI. The CDR3 covers 11 residues. The CDR3 spells CASSPPGEQYF. Incomplete CDR3 DNA: TGTGCCAGCTCACCACCCGGCGAG.

This CDR3 is CSALPGGNTEAFF. CDR3 DNA, as far as it was read: TGCAGTGCACTCCCGGGGGGTAACACTGAA. This chain connects TRBV20-1 to TRBJ1-1; tentatively, D is TRBD1 (5 bases). The CDR3 end lies 3 residues beyond the end of the read and is filled in from the germline J gene. Germline CDR1 DFQATT, CDR2 SNEGSKA (reference sequence). The ends were cut back, 6 bases at V and 2 bases at J, with 13 bases in the middle. The CDR3 contains 13 residues.

To note about this clone: The read ends 3 residues early relative to the CDR3; the germline J gene fills the gap. This chain joins TRBV11-2 and TRBJ2-7; 7 bases are a match to TRBD1. The V and J ends lost 8 bases and 2 bases, in that order; junction bases with no gene match: 3. Germline lookup yields CDR1 SGHAT and CDR2 FQNNGV. The CDR3 runs to 12 residues. CDR3 region: CASEGQTYEQYF. CDR3 bases read: TGTGCCAGCGAGGGACAGACCTACGAG.

CDR3 in amino acids: CASSRTSGGGTGELFF. The covered CDR3 bases are TGTGCCAGCTCACGGACTAGCGGGGGAGGAACCGGGGAG. The chain links TRBV18 to TRBJ2-2; 13 bases line up with TRBD2. The read stops 3 residues short of the end of the CDR3; the missing end is completed from the germline J gene. The length of the CDR3 is 16 residues. The germline CDR1 and CDR2 sequences are KGHSH and LQKENI. V lost 4 bases to trimming and J lost 5 bases; unmatched junction nucleotides: 4.

Remarks on this clone: The read is 3 residues too short to cover the CDR3 end, so that end is filled in from the germline J gene. V is TRBV12-3 or TRBV12-4 and J is TRBJ2-5, with TRBD2 identical over 8 bases. The CDR3 totals 14 residues. V gave up 5 bases and J gave up 1 base; unmatched junction bases: 3. The CDR3 here is CASSGSGAQETQYF. Incomplete CDR3 DNA: TGTGCCAGCAGTGGTAGCGGGGCCCAAGAGACC.

About this clone: The read terminates 3 residues before the CDR3 end, so the remaining end is supplied by the germline J gene. The gene calls are TRBV4-1 and TRBJ2-7; D not certain. Germline assignment: CDR1 MGHRA and CDR2 YSYEKL. With 1 base removed from V and 2 bases from J, the gap between germline ends came to 6 bases. The CDR3 has 13 amino acids. The CDR3 reads CASSQAQTYEQYF. The covered CDR3 bases are TGCGCCAGCAGCCAAGCCCAGACCTACGAG.

To note about this clone: Read data end 3 residues before the CDR3 end; the end is taken from the germline J gene. This rearrangement joins TRBV2 to TRBJ2-7; 10 bases line up with TRBD1. This CDR3 is 14 amino acids long. With 8 bases clipped from V and 5 bases from J, the junction kept 9 bases outside the gene matches. CDR1 and CDR2 from the germline V gene are SNHLY and FYNNEI. CDR3 amino acids: CASGAGTGVNEQYF. CDR3 bases read: TGTGCCAGCGGGGCCGGGACAGGGGTCAACGAG.

Note on this clone: Distinct nucleotide sequences in the sample also encode this CDR3. CDR3 sequence: CASSQVRTFSSYEQYF. CDR3 DNA, as far as it was read: TGTGCCAGCAGCCAAGTCCGTACTTTTAGCTCCTACGAG. This chain uses TRBV3-1 (or the pseudogene TRBV3-2) with TRBJ2-7; D gene unclear. From the germline J gene comes the end of the CDR3, since the read stops 3 residues before it. The CDR3 covers 16 residues. Germline V gives CDR1 LGHDT, CDR2 YNNKEL (reference sequence). The V gene lost 1 base and the J gene lost 0 bases, with 13 bases spanning the gap.

A remark on this clone: The CDR3 extends 3 residues past the end of the read, so its final part is completed from the germline J gene. The chain is built from TRBV20-1 and TRBJ2-5; 8 bases are a match to TRBD1. CDR1 is DFQATT and CDR2 is SNEGSKA in the germline V gene (reference sequence). The CDR3 extends over 15 amino acids. V shed 3 bases and J 1 base; nucleotides not matched to a gene: 7. The sequenced part of the CDR3 DNA is TGCAGTGCTAGGCCTGTGACAGGGGTCCAAGAGACC. It translates to CSARPVTGVQET. The entire CDR3 sequence reads CSARPVTGVQETQYF.

On this clone: The read halts 3 residues ahead of the CDR3 end, with the missing end drawn from the germline J gene. The chain uses TRBV19 and TRBJ1-5; 7 bases align to TRBD1. The CDR3 runs to 17 residues. The V and J ends lost 6 bases and 0 bases, in that order; junction bases with no gene match: 11. Looked up from germline, CDR1 is LNHDA and CDR2 is SQIVND (reference sequence). The sequenced part of the CDR3 DNA is TGTGCCAGTAGGAGGACAGGTCTAAGGAATAGCAATCAGCCC. Translated, it gives CASRRTGLRNSNQP. The full CDR3 protein reads CASRRTGLRNSNQPQHF.

Note on this clone: The sequenced fragment ends 3 residues before the CDR3 boundary, so the rest is inferred from the germline J gene. This chain connects TRBV20-1 to TRBJ2-2; 7 positions agree with TRBD1. After removal of 2 bases from V and 7 bases from J, the junction contained 1 base not matched to a gene. Germline V gene lookup returns CDR1 DFQATT and CDR2 SNEGSKA (reference sequence). The CDR3 has 12 residues. CDR3 sequence reads: CSARSGGGELFF. The sequenced part of the CDR3 DNA is TGCAGTGCTAGATCAGGGGGCGGGGAG.

Points on this clone: The CDR3 end lies 3 residues beyond the end of the read and is filled in from the germline J gene. The gene calls are TRBV30 and TRBJ2-7, with D perhaps matching TRBD2 (6 bases). Germline V gene sequence: CDR1 GTSNPN, CDR2 SVGIG (reference sequence). The CDR3 runs to 13 residues. The V end was cut by 7 bases, the J end by 3 bases, with 16 bases between. This CDR3 is CASGGLADYEQYF. Incomplete CDR3 DNA: TGTGCCTCCGGAGGGCTAGCAGACTACGAG.

Notes on this clone: The CDR3 extends 3 residues past the end of the read, so its final part is completed from the germline J gene. The chain links TRBV28 to TRBJ1-2; D not resolved. The CDR3 spans 11 residues. V was cut by 5 bases and J by 5 bases, with 6 bases left in between. Germline V gene sequence: CDR1 MDHEN, CDR2 SYDVKM. The sequenced CDR3 bases are TGTGCCAGCAGTGGACTTTATGGC. This sequence encodes CASSGLYG. The whole CDR3 sequence is CASSGLYGYTF.

Points on this clone: Read coverage stops 3 residues before the CDR3 terminus; the germline J gene supplies the remainder. The chain is built from TRBV7-9 and TRBJ2-4; possibly TRBD2 for D (6 bases). In germline, CDR1 is SEHNR, CDR2 FQNEAQ (reference sequence). The CDR3 is 13 residues long. The part of the CDR3 DNA that was read is TGTGCCAGCAGCACGCGCGAGGAGGGTGGT. Translation: CASSTREEGG. The whole CDR3 sequence reads CASSTREEGGQYF.

Comment on this clone: Read sequence stops 3 residues before the CDR3 end, and the germline J gene provides the missing end. V gene TRBV12-3 or TRBV12-4 combines with J gene TRBJ2-7; TRBD1 aligns across 9 bases. V dropped 6 bases and J dropped 2; count of bases not matched to a gene: 8. This CDR3 is built from 15 residues. Partial CDR3 DNA: TGTGCCAGCAGCCTTAGGACAGGGGAGACCTACGAG. Residues: CASSLRTGETYE. The CDR3 reads in full as CASSLRTGETYEQYF.

For this clone: The read is 3 residues too short to cover the CDR3 end, so that end is filled in from the germline J gene. The V and J genes are TRBV18 and TRBJ1-2; TRBD1 agrees at 8 bases. Germline V gene sequence: CDR1 KGHSH, CDR2 LQKENI. The CDR3 extends over 18 amino acids. CDR3 bases read: TGTGCCAGCTCACCGAGGACAGGGCTACTTGGGGGGTCCAATGAC. Its protein product is CASSPRTGLLGGSND. The full CDR3 protein is CASSPRTGLLGGSNDYTF.

Notes on this clone: The read comes to an end 3 residues before the CDR3 does, leaving the germline J gene to fill in the end. V gene TRBV11-2 combines with J gene TRBJ2-7, with 7 bases fitting TRBD2. Germline-derived CDR1 and CDR2 are SGHAT and FQNNGV. Unmatched junction bases numbered 4, after V lost 0 bases and J lost 2 bases. The CDR3 is 15 amino acids. The CDR3 region is CASSLEGGVPYEQYF. The sequenced CDR3 bases are TGTGCCAGCAGCTTAGAGGGAGGGGTCCCCTACGAG.

Of note for this clone: The read stops 3 residues short of the end of the CDR3; the missing end is completed from the germline J gene. The chain combines TRBV7-9 with TRBJ2-2; D call uncertain. Trimming took 2 bases from V and 7 from J, leaving 5 bases between them. In germline, CDR1 is SEHNR, CDR2 FQNEAQ (reference sequence). The CDR3 sequence is 12 residues long. This CDR3 is CASSLLGGELFF. The sequenced part of the CDR3 DNA is TGTGCCAGCAGCTTACTAGGCGGGGAG.

Details on this clone: The read ends 3 residues shy of where the CDR3 ends; the end is completed using the germline J gene. The chain is built from TRBV6-4 and TRBJ1-1; D uncertain. This CDR3 comprises 14 residues. Trimming took off 2 bases at V and 2 bases at J, with 9 bases between the two ends. The germline V gene encodes CDR1 MRHNA and CDR2 SNTAGT. The DNA read from the CDR3 is TGTGCCAGCAGTGACAGAGGGCTTAACACTGAA. This encodes CASSDRGLNTE. The whole CDR3 sequence reads CASSDRGLNTEAFF.